The 21 T cell receptor beta chains given below trace back to one sample, sequenced in a study of shared clonotypes between healthy human individuals. The assay was immunoSEQ multiplex PCR, and TCRdb's table has in-frame clones only and misses some. This sample has 1,400,000 or so clones; approximately 98.5% occur once, and the top ten carry under 0.45%. Sequenced material: naive CD4+ T cells sorted from blood. Regarding subset: CD45RA+ positively selected. These receptors came from a man aged 30 to 39 in good health.

The rearrangement links TRBV28 to TRBJ2-1; the match to TRBD1 covers 8 bases. V shed 5 bases, J shed 8 bases, and the junction held 14 bases outside the gene matches. The CDR3 sequence is 16 residues long. CDR1 MDHEN and CDR2 SYDVKM come from the germline V gene. The CDR3 bases are TGTGCCAGCAGTACAAATTGGGACAGGATGTATTATGAGCAGTTCTTC. It is translated as CASSTNWDRMYYEQFF.

The V gene is TRBV19, the J gene TRBJ2-3; TRBD2 matches 9 bases. The germline V gene encodes CDR1 LNHDA and CDR2 SQIVND (reference sequence). The CDR3 loop spans 16 amino acids. Trimming at V came to 5 bases and at J to 0 bases, leaving 6 bases not matched to a gene. CDR3 region: CASSLLAGSSTDTQYF. The CDR3 DNA reads TGTGCCAGTAGTTTACTAGCGGGTTCTAGCACAGATACGCAGTATTTT.

The rearrangement joins TRBV2 to TRBJ2-3; no clear D gene. The germline V gene has CDR1 SNHLY and CDR2 FYNNEI. V lost 7 bases, J lost 9 bases, and 17 bases lay in between. The CDR3 totals 13 residues. The CDR3: CASNPPGAGTQYF. CDR3 DNA sequence: TGTGCCAGCAACCCGCCCGGCGCCGGGACGCAGTATTTT.

V usage is TRBV18 and J usage is TRBJ2-7, with TRBD1 matching 8 bases. Per germline, CDR1 KGHSH and CDR2 LQKENI. CDR3 size: 15 residues. The V and J ends lost 5 bases and 2 bases, in that order; junction bases with no gene match: 8. The CDR3: CASSLQGAYTYEQYF. The CDR3 region has the DNA TGTGCCAGCTCATTGCAGGGGGCATATACCTACGAGCAGTACTTC.

As regards this clone: The sample holds other DNA sequences that translate to the same CDR3. The V and J genes are TRBV11-2 and TRBJ1-1; D remains ambiguous. This CDR3 region has 12 residues. Germline assignment: CDR1 SGHAT and CDR2 FQNNGV. The V gene lost 1 base and the J gene lost 5 bases, with 5 bases spanning the gap. The CDR3 DNA reads as TGTGCCAGCAGCTTAGGTCATACTGAAGCTTTCTTT. As protein: CASSLGHTEAFF.

The chain recombines TRBV19 with TRBJ1-2; possible D gene TRBD1, 5 bases. Per germline, CDR1 LNHDA and CDR2 SQIVND (reference sequence). The CDR3 length is 13 residues. The ends were cut back, 5 bases at V and 6 bases at J, with 13 bases in the middle. The CDR3 spells CASSSSDSHGYTF. DNA for the CDR3: TGTGCCAGTAGTTCCTCAGACAGCCATGGCTACACCTTC.

The rearrangement links TRBV7-9 to TRBJ2-5; 9 bases fit TRBD2. The CDR3 is 16 amino acids. CDR1 SEHNR and CDR2 FQNEAQ come from the germline V gene (reference sequence). Trimming took 3 bases from V and 5 from J; bases not matched to a gene: 10. The CDR3 bases are TGTGCCAGCAGCTTGGCGGGAGGGCCCGAGTCGGAGACCCAGTACTTC. This translates into CASSLAGGPESETQYF. Full variable domain (remainder filled in from reference TRBV7-9 and TRBJ2-5): DTGVSQNPRHKITKRGQNVTFRCDPISEHNRLYWYRQTLGQGPEFLTYFQNEAQLEKSRLLSDRFSAERPKGSFSTLEIQRTEQGDSAMYLCASSLAGGPESETQYFGPGTRLLVL.

V is TRBV2 and J is TRBJ2-3, with 8 bases lining up with TRBD2. Looked up from germline, CDR1 is SNHLY and CDR2 is FYNNEI. There are 16 residues in the CDR3. The J segment lost 2 bases and the V segment lost 2 bases, leaving 6 bases of the junction unmatched. CDR3 nucleotides: TGTGCCAGCAGTGAACGGGGCGGGAGGAACACAGATACGCAGTATTTT. It codes for CASSERGGRNTDTQYF.

This clone was counted once. This chain connects TRBV28 to TRBJ1-3, with D possibly being TRBD1 (6 bases). Looked up from germline, CDR1 is MDHEN and CDR2 is SYDVKM. V was clipped by 3 bases and J by 4 bases, with 10 bases between them. There are 14 residues in the CDR3. CDR3: CASSLNGQGNTIYF. The CDR3 nucleotides read TGTGCCAGCAGTTTGAACGGACAGGGAAACACCATATATTTT.

The V gene is TRBV5-6, the J gene TRBJ2-1; D may match TRBD1 or TRBD2 (5 bases each). The CDR3 covers 15 residues. Per germline, CDR1 SGHDT and CDR2 YYEEEE. The germline V and J ends were trimmed by 0 bases and 4 bases, with 11 bases remaining between them. In nucleotides, the CDR3 is TGTGCCAGCAGCTTGGTGAAGCGGACATACAATGAGCAGTTCTTC. It translates to CASSLVKRTYNEQFF.

In DNA, the CDR3 is TGTGCCAGCAGTTTAATATCGGGGAATGGCTACACCTTC. Translated: CASSLISGNGYTF. The chain couples TRBV28 to TRBJ1-2; no reliable D call. The CDR3 loop spans 13 amino acids. Germline CDR1 reads MDHEN; CDR2 reads SYDVKM. With 2 bases removed from V and 6 bases from J, the gap between germline ends came to 10 bases.

CDR3 region: CASSRVDIPPQFF. DNA for the CDR3: TGTGCCAGCAGTCGAGTGGACATTCCACCCCAGTTCTTC. The rearrangement links TRBV27 to TRBJ2-1; D perhaps matches TRBD1 (5 bases). Per the germline V gene, CDR1 is MNHEY and CDR2 is SMNVEV (reference sequence). The CDR3 has 13 amino acids. V lost 5 bases, J lost 13 bases, and 18 bases lay in between.

The rearrangement uses TRBV7-9 and TRBJ2-7; no reliable D call. This CDR3 region has 11 residues. Germline values: CDR1 SEHNR, CDR2 FQNEAQ (reference sequence). The V end lost 1 base, the J end lost 5 bases, and 3 bases lay between the germline ends. CDR3 sequence: CASSLDHEQYF. CDR3 coding DNA: TGTGCCAGCAGCTTAGATCACGAGCAGTACTTC. Based on the CDR3 plus reference TRBV7-9 and TRBJ2-7, the full variable domain is DTGVSQNPRHKITKRGQNVTFRCDPISEHNRLYWYRQTLGQGPEFLTYFQNEAQLEKSRLLSDRFSAERPKGSFSTLEIQRTEQGDSAMYLCASSLDHEQYFGPGTRLTVT.

V is TRBV27 and J is TRBJ2-1, with 14 bases fitting TRBD2. CDR3 length equals 17 residues. After removal of 2 bases from V and 8 bases from J, the junction contained 8 bases not matched to a gene. Germline V gene data show CDR1 as MNHEY and CDR2 as SMNVEV (reference sequence). The CDR3 nucleotides are TGTGCCAGCAGTTTACCTCGACTAGCGGGAGGGTCTTATGAGCAGTTCTTC. Amino acid sequence: CASSLPRLAGGSYEQFF.

The chain couples TRBV7-6 to TRBJ2-6; D may be TRBD2 (6 bases). CDR3 length equals 15 residues. The germline gives CDR1 SGHVS, CDR2 FNYEAQ. V lost 1 base and J lost 4, with 8 bases in between. The CDR3 region is CASSLELAGANVLTF. The CDR3 DNA is TGTGCCAGCAGCTTAGAACTAGCCGGGGCCAACGTCCTGACTTTC.

This sequence joins TRBV7-3 and TRBJ2-3, with D possibly TRBD1 on 5 matching bases. The germline gives CDR1 SGHTA, CDR2 FQGTGA. This CDR3 region has 12 residues. Trimming took off 6 bases at V and 5 bases at J, with 9 bases between the two ends. The CDR3 DNA follows: TGTGCCAGCAGAGGGGTTGGAGATACGCAGTATTTT. This sequence encodes CASRGVGDTQYF.

The chain carries TRBV13 and TRBJ2-1, with 10 positions matching TRBD2. Germline V gene lookup returns CDR1 PRHDT and CDR2 FYEKMQ (reference sequence). This CDR3 contains 16 residues. The J segment lost 3 bases and the V segment lost 5 bases, leaving 7 bases of the junction unmatched. For the CDR3, the DNA is TGTGCCAGCAGCCTATACCGGACTAGCGGCTACAATGAGCAGTTCTTC. Protein: CASSLYRTSGYNEQFF.

This rearrangement joins TRBV13 to TRBJ2-2; D unresolved. Between the trimmed V and J ends, which lost 4 bases and 2 bases, there was a span of 5 bases. The CDR3 extends over 13 amino acids. Germline V gives CDR1 PRHDT, CDR2 FYEKMQ (reference sequence). The CDR3 sequence is CASSSPNTGELFF. The CDR3 DNA is TGTGCCAGCAGCTCCCCTAACACCGGGGAGCTGTTTTTT.

The chain uses TRBV15 and TRBJ2-6, with D hard to call. The germline gives CDR1 LNHNV, CDR2 YYDKDF (reference sequence). The CDR3 contains 19 residues. With 0 bases removed from V and 1 base from J, the gap between germline ends came to 16 bases. The CDR3 region is CATSRDDRQTFSGANVLTF. CDR3 DNA sequence: TGTGCCACCAGCAGAGATGATAGACAAACATTTTCTGGGGCCAACGTCCTGACTTTC.

The J gene is TRBJ1-3, the V gene TRBV9; weak D call: TRBD1 (5 bases). The CDR3 has 16 amino acids. Germline CDR1 and CDR2: SGDLS and YYNGEE. The ends were cut back, 8 bases at V and 0 bases at J, with 18 bases in the middle. This CDR3 reads CASSLEGIRSGNTIYF. CDR3 nucleotides: TGTGCCAGTTCCCTTGAGGGGATCCGCTCTGGAAACACCATATATTTT. Full variable domain (missing parts from reference TRBV9 and TRBJ1-3): DSGVTQTPKHLITATGQRVTLRCSPRSGDLSVYWYQQSLDQGLQFLIQYYNGEERAKGNILERFSAQQFPDLHSELNLSSLELGDSALYFCASSLEGIRSGNTIYFGEGSWLTVV.

V usage is TRBV5-4 and J usage is TRBJ2-1, with D possibly matching TRBD1 (6 bases). Germline CDR1 and CDR2: SGHNT and YYREEE (reference sequence). CDR3 size: 13 residues. The ends were cut back, 8 bases at V and 6 bases at J, with 15 bases in the middle. The CDR3 protein is CASGQTVSNEQFF. The CDR3, as DNA: TGTGCCAGTGGACAGACAGTGTCCAATGAGCAGTTCTTC.